This note documents a single T cell receptor beta chain sequence. The antigen remains unidentified. MiXCR was run by TCRdb on the 5' RACE reads, yielding one entry per CDR3 protein. The table lists a few hundred thousand distinct CDR3 sequences, about 13% of them singletons, with approximately 0.9% in the top ten. This sample was taken from a study of identical twins. Study-level results: Fewer insertions marked abundant cord blood beta clonotypes; young adult naive trended weakly, memory not at all.

These same data were also listed under a study on yellow fever vaccine responses in identical twins.

Sample: CD4+ T cells sorted from blood. The TCR comes from a woman under 30 in good health.

The CDR3 DNA follows: TGTGCCAGCAGGCCCGGGACTAGCGGGAGTACGGCCGAGCAGTACTTC. Amino acids: CASRPGTSGSTAEQYF. The rearrangement uses TRBV6-2 or TRBV6-3 and TRBJ2-7; 14 bases fit TRBD2. Germline CDR1 and CDR2: MNHEY and SVGEGT. The CDR3 runs to 16 residues. With V trimmed by 6 bases and J by 6 bases, 10 bases remained unmatched.